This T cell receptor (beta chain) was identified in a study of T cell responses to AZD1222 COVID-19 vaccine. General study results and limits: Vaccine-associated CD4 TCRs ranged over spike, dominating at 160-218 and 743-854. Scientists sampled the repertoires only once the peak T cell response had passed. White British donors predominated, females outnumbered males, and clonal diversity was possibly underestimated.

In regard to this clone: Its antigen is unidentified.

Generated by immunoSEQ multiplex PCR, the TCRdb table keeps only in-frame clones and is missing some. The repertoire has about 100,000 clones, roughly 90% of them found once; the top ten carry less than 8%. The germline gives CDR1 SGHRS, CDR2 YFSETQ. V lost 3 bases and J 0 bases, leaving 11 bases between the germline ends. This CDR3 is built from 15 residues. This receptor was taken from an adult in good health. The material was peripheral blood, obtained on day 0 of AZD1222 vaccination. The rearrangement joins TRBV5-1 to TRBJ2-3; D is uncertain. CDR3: CASSWQDWSTDTQYF. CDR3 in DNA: TGCGCCAGCAGCTGGCAGGATTGGAGCACAGATACGCAGTATTTT.